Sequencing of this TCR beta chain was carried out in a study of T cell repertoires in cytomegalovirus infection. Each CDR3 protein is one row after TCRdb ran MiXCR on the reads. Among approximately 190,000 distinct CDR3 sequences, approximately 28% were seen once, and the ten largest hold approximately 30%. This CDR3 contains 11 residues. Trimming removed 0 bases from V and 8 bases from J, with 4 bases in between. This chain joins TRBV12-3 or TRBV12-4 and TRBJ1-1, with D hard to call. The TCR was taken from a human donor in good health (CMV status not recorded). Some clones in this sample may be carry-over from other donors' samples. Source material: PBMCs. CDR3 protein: CASSLALEAFF. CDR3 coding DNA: TGTGCCAGCAGTTTAGCCCTAGAAGCTTTCTTT.